This passage covers 7 T cell receptor beta chains from one sample sequenced in a study of blood T cells in healthy people across ages. A second PCR of 7 to 11 cycles used a sample-barcoded 5' primer and a J-beta primer mix. In TCRdb, the 5' RACE reads were re-called with MiXCR into one record per CDR3 protein. This sample carries 1.5 million to 2 million distinct CDR3 sequences, 25% to 30% of them seen once, and the ten largest clones take roughly 8.2%. The specimen sequenced was blood. The receptors shown here come from a woman aged 25-40 years in good health.

The gene calls are TRBV20-1 and TRBJ2-5; 14 bases align to TRBD2. Germline V lookup: CDR1 DFQATT, CDR2 SNEGSKA (reference sequence). The CDR3 loop spans 15 amino acids. The V gene end was trimmed by 5 bases and the J gene end by 11 bases; junction bases not matched to a gene: 13. The chain's CDR3 is CSAESGLAGVTEQYF. The CDR3 bases are TGCAGTGCTGAATCGGGACTAGCGGGAGTCACTGAGCAGTACTTC.

The DNA for the CDR3 is TGTGCCAGCAGTCCCGGGACTAGGCCTTATTCAGATACGCAGTATTTT. Its translation is CASSPGTRPYSDTQYF. The V and J genes are TRBV27 and TRBJ2-3; TRBD2 matches at 8 bases. V was clipped by 5 bases and J by 4 bases; unmatched bases: 11. CDR3 length: 16 residues. From germline, CDR1 is MNHEY and CDR2 SMNVEV (reference sequence).

The rearrangement joins TRBV7-9 to TRBJ2-1; possible D gene TRBD2, 5 bases. The germline V and J ends were trimmed by 6 bases and 12 bases, with 15 bases remaining between them. Germline V gives CDR1 SEHNR, CDR2 FQNEAQ (reference sequence). This CDR3 comprises 12 residues. For the CDR3, the DNA is TGTGCCAGCAGGGAGACCGCCGGAGGGCAGTTCTTC. The encoded protein is CASRETAGGQFF.

CDR3 in amino acids: CASSRDTTNSPLHF. CDR3 nucleotides: TGTGCCAGCAGCCGGGACACCACCAATTCACCCCTCCACTTT. The chain uses TRBV7-9 and TRBJ1-6; tentative D call: TRBD1 (6 bases). Trimming removed 5 bases from V and 7 bases from J, with 12 bases in between. CDR1 and CDR2 from the germline V gene are SEHNR and FQNEAQ (reference sequence). There are 14 residues in the CDR3.

The genes are TRBV29-1 and TRBJ1-2; 8 bases are shared with TRBD1. With 8 bases clipped from V and 5 bases from J, the junction kept 4 bases outside the gene matches. The CDR3 has 11 amino acids. Looked up from germline, CDR1 is SQVTM and CDR2 is ANQGSEA. In DNA, the CDR3 is TGCAGCATTCGGACAGGGTATGGCTACACCTTC. It codes for CSIRTGYGYTF.

The V gene is TRBV5-1, the J gene TRBJ2-1; D call uncertain. The DNA end favors TRBJ2-7, so the J call may be wrong. The germline V gene has CDR1 SGHRS and CDR2 YFSETQ. CDR3 length equals 16 residues. The CDR3 region has the DNA TGCGCCAGCAGCTTGGGGGGTCTCCGCACCTACAATGAGCAGTACTTC. It codes for CASSLGGLRTYNEQYF.

A note on this clonotype: Germline is not matched at one junction end, which may reflect a read error. The chain uses TRBV6-5 and TRBJ2-6, with D maybe TRBD1 (6 bases). CDR3 length: 13 amino acids. Germline V CDR1 and CDR2: MNHEY, SVGAGI. The CDR3 reads CASSGTWNNILTF. As DNA, the CDR3 is TGTGCCAGCAGTGGGACATGGAACAACATCCTGACTTTC.